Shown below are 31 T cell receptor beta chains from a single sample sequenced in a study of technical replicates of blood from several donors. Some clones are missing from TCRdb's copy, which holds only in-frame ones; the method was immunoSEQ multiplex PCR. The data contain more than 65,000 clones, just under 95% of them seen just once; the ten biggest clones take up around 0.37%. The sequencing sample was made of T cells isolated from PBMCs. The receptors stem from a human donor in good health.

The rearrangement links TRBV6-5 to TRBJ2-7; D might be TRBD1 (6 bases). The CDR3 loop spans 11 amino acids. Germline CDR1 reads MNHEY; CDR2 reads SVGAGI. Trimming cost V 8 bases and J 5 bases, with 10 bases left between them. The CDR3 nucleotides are TGTGCCAGCTTTTCAGGGGACGAGCAGTACTTC. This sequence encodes CASFSGDEQYF.

CDR3 amino acids: CASSLRGGDGYTF. In DNA, the CDR3 is TGTGCCAGCAGCTTGAGAGGGGGCGATGGCTACACCTTC. The chain couples TRBV5-4 to TRBJ1-2; TRBD1 matches at 7 bases. The CDR3 sequence is 13 residues long. The J segment lost 6 bases and the V segment lost 1 base, leaving 3 bases of the junction unmatched. The germline gives CDR1 SGHNT, CDR2 YYREEE (reference sequence).

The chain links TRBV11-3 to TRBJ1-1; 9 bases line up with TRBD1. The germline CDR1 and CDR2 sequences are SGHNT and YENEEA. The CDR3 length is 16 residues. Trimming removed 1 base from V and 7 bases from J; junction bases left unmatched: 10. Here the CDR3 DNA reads TGTGCCAGCAGCTTAGCATGGGACAGGGAAGACAGTGAAGCTTTCTTT. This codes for CASSLAWDREDSEAFF. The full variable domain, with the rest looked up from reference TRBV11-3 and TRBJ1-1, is EAGVVQSPRYKIIEKKQPVAFWCNPISGHNTLYWYLQNLGQGPELLIRYENEEAVDDSQLPKDRFSAERLKGVDSTLKIQPAELGDSAVYLCASSLAWDREDSEAFFGQGTRLTVV.

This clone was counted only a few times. The chain's CDR3 is CASRPGGRQPQHF. CDR3 nucleotides: TGTGCCAGCAGACCAGGCGGGAGGCAGCCCCAGCATTTT. This chain joins TRBV6-6 and TRBJ1-5; D is uncertain. V was trimmed by 6 bases and J by 7 bases, leaving 13 bases between them. Germline CDR1 reads MNHNY; CDR2 reads SVGAGI (reference sequence). This CDR3 has 13 residues.

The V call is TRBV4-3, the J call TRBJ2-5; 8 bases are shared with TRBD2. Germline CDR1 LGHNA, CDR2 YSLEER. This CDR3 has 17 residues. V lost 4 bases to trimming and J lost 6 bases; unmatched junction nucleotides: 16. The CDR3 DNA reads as TGCGCCAGCAGCCTCTTCTTCGGAGCGGGAGATCTAAAGACCCAGTACTTC. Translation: CASSLFFGAGDLKTQYF.

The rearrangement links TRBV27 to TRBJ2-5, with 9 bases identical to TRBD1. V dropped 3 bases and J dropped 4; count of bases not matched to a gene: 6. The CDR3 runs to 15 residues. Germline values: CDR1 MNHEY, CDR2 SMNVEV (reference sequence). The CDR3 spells CASSFAGQGGETQYF. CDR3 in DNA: TGTGCCAGCAGTTTTGCGGGACAGGGAGGAGAGACCCAGTACTTC.

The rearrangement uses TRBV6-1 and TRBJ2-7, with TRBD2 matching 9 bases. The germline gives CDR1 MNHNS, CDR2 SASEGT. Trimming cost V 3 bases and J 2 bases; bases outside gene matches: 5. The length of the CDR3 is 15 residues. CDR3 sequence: CASSELTSGTYEQYF. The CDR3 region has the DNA TGTGCCAGCAGTGAGTTGACTAGCGGAACCTACGAGCAGTACTTC.

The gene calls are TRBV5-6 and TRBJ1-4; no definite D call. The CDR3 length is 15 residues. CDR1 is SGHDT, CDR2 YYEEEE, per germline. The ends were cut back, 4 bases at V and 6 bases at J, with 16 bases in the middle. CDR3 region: CASSPTGRIYEKLFF. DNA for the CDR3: TGTGCCAGCAGCCCGACGGGGAGGATTTATGAAAAACTGTTTTTT.

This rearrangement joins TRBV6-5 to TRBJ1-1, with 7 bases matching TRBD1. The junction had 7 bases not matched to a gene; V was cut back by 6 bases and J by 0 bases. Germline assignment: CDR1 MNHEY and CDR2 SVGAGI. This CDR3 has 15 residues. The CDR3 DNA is TGTGCCAGCAGGAACAGGGGAAGTCTGAACACTGAAGCTTTCTTT. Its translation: CASRNRGSLNTEAFF.

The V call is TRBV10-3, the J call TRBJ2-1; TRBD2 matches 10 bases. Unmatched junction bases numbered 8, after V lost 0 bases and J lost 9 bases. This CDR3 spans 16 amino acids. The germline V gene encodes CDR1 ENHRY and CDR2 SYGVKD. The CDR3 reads CAISESLAGEGVEQFF. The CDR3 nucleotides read TGTGCCATCAGTGAGTCCCTAGCGGGAGAAGGGGTTGAGCAGTTCTTC.

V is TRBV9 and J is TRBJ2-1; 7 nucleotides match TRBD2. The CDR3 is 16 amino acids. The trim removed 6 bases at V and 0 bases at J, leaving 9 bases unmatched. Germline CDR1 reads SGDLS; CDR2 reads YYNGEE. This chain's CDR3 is CASTLGGGSSYNEQFF. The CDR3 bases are TGTGCCAGCACCCTTGGGGGGGGGAGCTCCTACAATGAGCAGTTCTTC.

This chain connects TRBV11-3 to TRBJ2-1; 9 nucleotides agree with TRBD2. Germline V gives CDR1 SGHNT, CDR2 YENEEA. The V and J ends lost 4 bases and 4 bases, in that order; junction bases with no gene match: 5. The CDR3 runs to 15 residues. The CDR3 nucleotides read TGTGCCAGCAGCTCCGGGACTAGCTCGTACAATGAGCAGTTCTTC. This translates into CASSSGTSSYNEQFF.

CDR3 region: CASSLRENNEQFF. CDR3 sequence (DNA): TGCGCCAGCAGTCTGCGGGAAAACAATGAGCAGTTCTTC. The V call is TRBV23-1, the J call TRBJ2-1; D possibly corresponds to TRBD2 (6 bases). TRBV23-1 is noted as an ORF with a role that remains uncertain. The CDR3 runs to 13 residues. The V gene lost 4 bases and the J gene lost 5 bases, with 9 bases spanning the gap.

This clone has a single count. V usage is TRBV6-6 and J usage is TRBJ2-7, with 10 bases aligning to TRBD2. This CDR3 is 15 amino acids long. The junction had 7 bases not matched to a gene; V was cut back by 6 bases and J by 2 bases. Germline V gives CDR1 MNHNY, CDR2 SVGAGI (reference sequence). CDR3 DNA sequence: TGTGCCAGCAGAAACCCAGCGGGAGGGACCTACGAGCAGTACTTC. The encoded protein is CASRNPAGGTYEQYF.

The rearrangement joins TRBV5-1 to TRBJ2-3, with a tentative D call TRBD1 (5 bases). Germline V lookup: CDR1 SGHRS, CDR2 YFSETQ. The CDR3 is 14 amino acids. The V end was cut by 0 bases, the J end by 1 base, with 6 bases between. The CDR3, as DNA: TGCGCCAGCAGCTTGGAAGGGGGCACAGATACGCAGTATTTT. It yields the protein CASSLEGGTDTQYF.

CDR3 bases: TGCGCCAGCAGCCCAGTACCGGGACAGGGGCTTTCGAACACTGAAGCTTTCTTT. Encoded protein: CASSPVPGQGLSNTEAFF. The chain has TRBV4-1 and TRBJ1-1; 10 bases align to TRBD1. The CDR3 has 18 amino acids. V lost 4 bases, J lost 1 base, and 12 bases stayed unmatched. The V gene's germline CDR1 is MGHRA and CDR2 YSYEKL.

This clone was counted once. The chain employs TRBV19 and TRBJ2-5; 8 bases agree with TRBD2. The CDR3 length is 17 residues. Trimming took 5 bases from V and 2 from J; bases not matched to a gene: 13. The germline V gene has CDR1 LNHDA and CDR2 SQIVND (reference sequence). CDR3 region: CASSFLTREGLQETQYF. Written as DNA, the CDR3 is TGTGCCAGTAGTTTCTTAACCCGGGAGGGCTTGCAAGAGACCCAGTACTTC.

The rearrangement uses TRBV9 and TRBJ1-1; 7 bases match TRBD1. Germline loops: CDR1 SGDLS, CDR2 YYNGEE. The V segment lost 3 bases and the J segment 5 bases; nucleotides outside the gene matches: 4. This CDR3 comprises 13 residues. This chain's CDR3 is CASSEQGLTEAFF. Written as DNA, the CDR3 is TGTGCCAGCAGCGAACAGGGGTTGACTGAAGCTTTCTTT.

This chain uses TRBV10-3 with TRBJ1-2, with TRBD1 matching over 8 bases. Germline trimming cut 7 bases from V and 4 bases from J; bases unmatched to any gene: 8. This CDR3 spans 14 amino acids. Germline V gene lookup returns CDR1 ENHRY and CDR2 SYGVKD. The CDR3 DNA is TGTGCCATCACCCAGGGACAGGAAACCTATGGCTACACCTTC. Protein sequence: CAITQGQETYGYTF.

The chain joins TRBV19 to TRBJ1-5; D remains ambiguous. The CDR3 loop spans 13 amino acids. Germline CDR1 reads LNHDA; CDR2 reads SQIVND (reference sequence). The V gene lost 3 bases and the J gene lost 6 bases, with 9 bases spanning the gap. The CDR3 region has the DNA TGTGCCAGTAGTATTAAGTACGGTCAGCCCCAGCATTTT. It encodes CASSIKYGQPQHF.

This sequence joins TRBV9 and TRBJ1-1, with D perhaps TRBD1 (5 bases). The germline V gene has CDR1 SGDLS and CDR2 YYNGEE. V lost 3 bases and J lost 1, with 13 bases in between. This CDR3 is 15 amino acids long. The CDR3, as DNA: TGTGCCAGCAGCGACTTCGGACATTCGAACACTGAAGCTTTCTTT. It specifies CASSDFGHSNTEAFF.

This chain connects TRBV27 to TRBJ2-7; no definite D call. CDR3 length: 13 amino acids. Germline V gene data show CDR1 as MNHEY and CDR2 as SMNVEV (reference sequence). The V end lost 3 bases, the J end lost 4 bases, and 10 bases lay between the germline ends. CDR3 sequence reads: CASSFEAGYEQYF. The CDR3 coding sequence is TGTGCCAGCAGTTTCGAAGCTGGTTACGAGCAGTACTTC.

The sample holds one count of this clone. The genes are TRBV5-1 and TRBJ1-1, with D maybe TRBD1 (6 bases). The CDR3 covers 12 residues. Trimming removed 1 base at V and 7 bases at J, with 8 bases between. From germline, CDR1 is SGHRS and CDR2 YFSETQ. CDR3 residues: CASSLTGSEAFF. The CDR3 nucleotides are TGCGCCAGCAGCTTGACAGGGAGTGAAGCTTTCTTT.

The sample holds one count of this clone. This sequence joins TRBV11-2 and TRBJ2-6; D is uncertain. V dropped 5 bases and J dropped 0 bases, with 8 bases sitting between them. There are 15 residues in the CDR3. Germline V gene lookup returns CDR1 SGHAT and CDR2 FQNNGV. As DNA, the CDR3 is TGTGCCAGCAGCCTTGTTTCCTCTGGGGCCAACGTCCTGACTTTC. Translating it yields CASSLVSSGANVLTF.

The CDR3 nucleotides read TGTGCCAGCAGCTTATACGGGGGAGACGAGCAGTACTTC. Its protein product is CASSLYGGDEQYF. This chain uses TRBV7-9 with TRBJ2-7; the D gene is possibly TRBD2 (6 bases). The CDR3 covers 13 residues. Germline V gene lookup returns CDR1 SEHNR and CDR2 FQNEAQ (reference sequence). Trimming cost V 2 bases and J 5 bases, with 10 bases left between them.

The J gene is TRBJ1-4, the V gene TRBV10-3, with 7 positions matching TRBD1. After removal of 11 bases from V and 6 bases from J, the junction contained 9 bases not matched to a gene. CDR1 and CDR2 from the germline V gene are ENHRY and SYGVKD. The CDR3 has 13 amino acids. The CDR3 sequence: CAAKTGVHEKLFF. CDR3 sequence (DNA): TGTGCCGCTAAAACAGGGGTCCATGAAAAACTGTTTTTT.

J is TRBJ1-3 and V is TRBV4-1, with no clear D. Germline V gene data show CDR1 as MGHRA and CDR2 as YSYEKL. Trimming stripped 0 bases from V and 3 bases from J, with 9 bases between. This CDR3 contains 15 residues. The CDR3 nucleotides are TGCGCCAGCAGCCAAGATCTCGGGTTTGGAAACACCATATATTTT. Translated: CASSQDLGFGNTIYF.

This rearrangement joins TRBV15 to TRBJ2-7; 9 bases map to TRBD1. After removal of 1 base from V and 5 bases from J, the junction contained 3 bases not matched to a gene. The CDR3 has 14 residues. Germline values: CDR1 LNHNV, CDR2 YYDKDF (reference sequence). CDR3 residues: CATSRGDRDHEQYF. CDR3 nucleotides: TGTGCCACCAGCAGAGGGGACAGGGACCACGAGCAGTACTTC.

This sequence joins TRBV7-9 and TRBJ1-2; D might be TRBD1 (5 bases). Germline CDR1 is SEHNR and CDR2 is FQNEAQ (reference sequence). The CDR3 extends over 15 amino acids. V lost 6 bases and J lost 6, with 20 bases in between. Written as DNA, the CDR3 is TGTGCCAGCAGTGGGATGCAGGACATCCGGAATGGCTACACCTTC. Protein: CASSGMQDIRNGYTF.

In nucleotides, the CDR3 is TGTGCCAGCAGTCAGACAGGGGGCACGTACGAGCAGTACTTC. Its translation: CASSQTGGTYEQYF. This chain connects TRBV28 to TRBJ2-7, with 10 bases fitting TRBD1. Germline values: CDR1 MDHEN, CDR2 SYDVKM. This CDR3 is 14 amino acids long. The V segment lost 5 bases and the J segment 4 bases; nucleotides outside the gene matches: 5.

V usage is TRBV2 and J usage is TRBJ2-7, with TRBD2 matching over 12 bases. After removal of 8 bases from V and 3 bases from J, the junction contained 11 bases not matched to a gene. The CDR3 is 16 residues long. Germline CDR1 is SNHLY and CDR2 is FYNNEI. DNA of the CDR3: TGTGCCAGCTCGGAAGGACTAGCGGGATTAATCTACGAGCAGTACTTC. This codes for CASSEGLAGLIYEQYF. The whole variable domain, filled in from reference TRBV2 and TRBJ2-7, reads EPEVTQTPSHQVTQMGQEVILRCVPISNHLYFYWYRQILGQKVEFLVSFYNNEISEKSEIFDDQFSVERPDGSNFTLKIRSTKLEDSAMYFCASSEGLAGLIYEQYFGPGTRLTVT.